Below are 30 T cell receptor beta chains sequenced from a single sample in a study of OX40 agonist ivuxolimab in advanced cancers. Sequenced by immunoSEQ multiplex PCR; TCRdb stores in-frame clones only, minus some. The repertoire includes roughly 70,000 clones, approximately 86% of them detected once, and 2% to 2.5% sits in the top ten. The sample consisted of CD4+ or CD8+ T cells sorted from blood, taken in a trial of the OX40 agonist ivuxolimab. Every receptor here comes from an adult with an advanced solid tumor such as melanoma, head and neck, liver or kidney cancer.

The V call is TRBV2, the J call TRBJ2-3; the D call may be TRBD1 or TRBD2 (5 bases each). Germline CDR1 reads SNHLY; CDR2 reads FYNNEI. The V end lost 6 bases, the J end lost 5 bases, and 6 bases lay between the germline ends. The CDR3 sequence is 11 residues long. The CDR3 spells CASRRGDTQYF. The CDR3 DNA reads TGTGCCAGCAGGAGGGGAGATACGCAGTATTTT.

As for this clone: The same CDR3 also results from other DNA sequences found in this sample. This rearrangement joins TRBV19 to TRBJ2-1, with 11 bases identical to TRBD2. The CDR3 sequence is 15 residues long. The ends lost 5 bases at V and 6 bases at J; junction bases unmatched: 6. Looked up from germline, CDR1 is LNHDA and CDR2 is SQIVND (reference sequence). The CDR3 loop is CASSLLAGAGNEQFF. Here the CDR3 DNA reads TGTGCCAGTAGTTTACTAGCGGGAGCTGGCAATGAGCAGTTCTTC.

DNA of the CDR3: TGTGCCACCAGCACAGGGGAGGAACGTGGCTACACCTTC. It translates to CATSTGEERGYTF. J is TRBJ1-2 and V is TRBV15; maybe TRBD1 (6 bases). V gave up 4 bases and J gave up 7 bases, with 13 bases separating them. The CDR3 is made up of 13 amino acids. CDR1 and CDR2 (germline): LNHNV, YYDKDF (reference sequence).

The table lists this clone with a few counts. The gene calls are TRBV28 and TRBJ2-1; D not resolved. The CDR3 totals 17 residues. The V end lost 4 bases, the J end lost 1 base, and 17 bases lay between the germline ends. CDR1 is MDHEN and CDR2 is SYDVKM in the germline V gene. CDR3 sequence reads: CASSSGLLAGSYNEQFF. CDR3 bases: TGTGCCAGCAGTTCCGGCCTCCTCGCTGGGTCCTACAATGAGCAGTTCTTC.

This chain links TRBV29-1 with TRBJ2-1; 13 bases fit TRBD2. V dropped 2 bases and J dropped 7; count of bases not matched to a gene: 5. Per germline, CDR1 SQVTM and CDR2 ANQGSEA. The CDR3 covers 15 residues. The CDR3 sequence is CSVERLAGGGNEQFF. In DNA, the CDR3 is TGCAGCGTTGAAAGACTAGCGGGAGGAGGGAATGAGCAGTTCTTC.

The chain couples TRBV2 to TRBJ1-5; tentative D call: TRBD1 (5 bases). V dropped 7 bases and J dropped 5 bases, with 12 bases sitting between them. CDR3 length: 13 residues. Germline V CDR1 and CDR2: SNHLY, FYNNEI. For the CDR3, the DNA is TGTGCCAGCAAAGGGGACGGCGATCAGCCCCAGCATTTT. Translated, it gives CASKGDGDQPQHF.

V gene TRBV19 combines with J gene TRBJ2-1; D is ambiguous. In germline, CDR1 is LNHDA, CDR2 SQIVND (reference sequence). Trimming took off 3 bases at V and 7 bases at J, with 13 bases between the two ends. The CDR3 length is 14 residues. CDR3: CASSMPQGRNEQFF. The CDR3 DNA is TGTGCCAGTAGTATGCCTCAAGGTCGGAATGAGCAGTTCTTC.

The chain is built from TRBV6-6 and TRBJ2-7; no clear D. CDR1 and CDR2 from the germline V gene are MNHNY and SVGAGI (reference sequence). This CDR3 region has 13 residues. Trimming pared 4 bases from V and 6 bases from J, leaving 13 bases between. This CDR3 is CASSLLISGEQYF. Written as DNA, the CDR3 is TGTGCCAGCAGTTTACTCATCTCGGGCGAGCAGTACTTC.

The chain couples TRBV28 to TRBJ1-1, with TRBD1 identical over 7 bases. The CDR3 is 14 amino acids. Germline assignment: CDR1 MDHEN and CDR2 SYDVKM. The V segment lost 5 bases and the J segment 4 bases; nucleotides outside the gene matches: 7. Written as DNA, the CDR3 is TGTGCCAGCAGTCTTACCGACAGGGCCACTGAAGCTTTCTTT. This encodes CASSLTDRATEAFF.

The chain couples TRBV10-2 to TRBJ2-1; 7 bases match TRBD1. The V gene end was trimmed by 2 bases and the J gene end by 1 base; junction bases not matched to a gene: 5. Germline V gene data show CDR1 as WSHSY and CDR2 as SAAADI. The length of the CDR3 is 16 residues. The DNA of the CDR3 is TGCGCCAGCAGTGAGGGGACAGCCTTTTCCTACAATGAGCAGTTCTTC. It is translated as CASSEGTAFSYNEQFF.

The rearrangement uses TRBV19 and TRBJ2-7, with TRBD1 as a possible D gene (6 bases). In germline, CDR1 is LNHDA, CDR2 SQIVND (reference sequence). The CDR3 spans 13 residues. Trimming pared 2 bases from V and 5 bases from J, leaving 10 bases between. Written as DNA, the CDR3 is TGTGCCAGTAGTATAAGCAGGGGCGACGAGCAGTACTTC. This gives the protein CASSISRGDEQYF.

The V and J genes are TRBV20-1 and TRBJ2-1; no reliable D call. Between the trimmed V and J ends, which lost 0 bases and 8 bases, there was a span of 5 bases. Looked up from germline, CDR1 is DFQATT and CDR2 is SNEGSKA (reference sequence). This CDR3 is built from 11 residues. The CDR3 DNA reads TGCAGTGCTAGAGATGACTATGAGCAGTTCTTC. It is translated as CSARDDYEQFF.

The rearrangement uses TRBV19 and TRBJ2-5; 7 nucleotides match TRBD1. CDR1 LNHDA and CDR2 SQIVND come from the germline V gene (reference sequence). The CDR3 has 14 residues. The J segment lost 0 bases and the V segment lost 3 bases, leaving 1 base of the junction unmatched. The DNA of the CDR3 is TGTGCCAGTAGTATTACAGGGGACCAAGAGACCCAGTACTTC. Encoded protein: CASSITGDQETQYF.

The DNA for the CDR3 is TGCGCCAGCAGCCACAGGATCTATGGCTACACCTTC. Translation gives CASSHRIYGYTF. J is TRBJ1-2 and V is TRBV4-1, with D hard to call. The CDR3 has 12 residues. In germline, CDR1 is MGHRA, CDR2 YSYEKL. V lost 3 bases and J lost 4, with 6 bases in between.

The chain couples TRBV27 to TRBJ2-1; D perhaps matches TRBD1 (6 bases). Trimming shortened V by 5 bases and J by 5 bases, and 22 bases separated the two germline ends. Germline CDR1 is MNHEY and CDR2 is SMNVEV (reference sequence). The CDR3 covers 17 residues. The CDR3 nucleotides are TGTGCCAGCAGTCCCTTGGACAGTAGCAACGTAAACAATGAGCAGTTCTTC. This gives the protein CASSPLDSSNVNNEQFF.

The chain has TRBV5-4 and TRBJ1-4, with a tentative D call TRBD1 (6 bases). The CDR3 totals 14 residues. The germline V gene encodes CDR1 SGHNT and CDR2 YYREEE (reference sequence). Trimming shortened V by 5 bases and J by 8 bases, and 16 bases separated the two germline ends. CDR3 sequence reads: CASRADRFTEKLFF. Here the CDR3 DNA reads TGTGCCAGCAGAGCCGACAGGTTTACCGAAAAACTGTTTTTT. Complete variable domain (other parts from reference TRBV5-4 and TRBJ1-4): ETGVTQSPTHLIKTRGQQVTLRCSSQSGHNTVSWYQQALGQGPQFIFQYYREEENGRGNFPPRFSGLQFPNYSSELNVNALELDDSALYLCASRADRFTEKLFFGSGTQLSVL.

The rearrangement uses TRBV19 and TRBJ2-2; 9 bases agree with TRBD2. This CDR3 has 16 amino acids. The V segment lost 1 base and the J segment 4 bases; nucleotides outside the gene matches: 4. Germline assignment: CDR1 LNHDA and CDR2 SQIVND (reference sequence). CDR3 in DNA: TGTGCCAGTAGTATAGGTGTACTAGCGGGCACCGGGGAGCTGTTTTTT. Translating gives CASSIGVLAGTGELFF.

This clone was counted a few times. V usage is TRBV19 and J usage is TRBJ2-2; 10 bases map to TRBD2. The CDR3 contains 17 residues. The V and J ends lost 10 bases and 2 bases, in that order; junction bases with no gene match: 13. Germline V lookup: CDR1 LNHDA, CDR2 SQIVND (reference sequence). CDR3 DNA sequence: TGTGCCACCCCTCCACTAGCGGGGACCAAAAACACCGGGGAGCTGTTTTTT. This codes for CATPPLAGTKNTGELFF.

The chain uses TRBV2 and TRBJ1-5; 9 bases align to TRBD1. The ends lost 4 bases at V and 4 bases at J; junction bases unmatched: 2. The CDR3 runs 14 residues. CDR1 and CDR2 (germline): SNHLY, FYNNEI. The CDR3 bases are TGTGCCAGCAGTGTGACAGGGGGTAATCAGCCCCAGCATTTT. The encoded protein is CASSVTGGNQPQHF.

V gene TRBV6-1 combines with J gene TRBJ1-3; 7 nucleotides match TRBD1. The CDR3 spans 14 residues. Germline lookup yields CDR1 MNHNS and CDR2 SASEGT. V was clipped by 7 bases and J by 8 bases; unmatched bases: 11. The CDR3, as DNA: TGTGCCAGCATTGCGGACAGGTCGAAAGACACCATATATTTT. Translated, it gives CASIADRSKDTIYF.

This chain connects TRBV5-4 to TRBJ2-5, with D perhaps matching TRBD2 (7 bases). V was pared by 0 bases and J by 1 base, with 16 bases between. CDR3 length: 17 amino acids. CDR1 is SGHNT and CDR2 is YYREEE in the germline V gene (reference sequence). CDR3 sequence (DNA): TGTGCCAGCAGCTTGGGGCGAGGGGGGGCGCTCCAAGAGACCCAGTACTTC. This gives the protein CASSLGRGGALQETQYF.

CDR3 bases: TGTGCTAGTGGCCCACCTAGCGGGGGCGGGGAGCTGTTTTTT. It translates to CASGPPSGGGELFF. This chain connects TRBV12-5 to TRBJ2-2, with 10 bases matching TRBD2. The CDR3 length is 14 residues. The V segment lost 6 bases and the J segment 7 bases; nucleotides outside the gene matches: 5. CDR1 and CDR2 (germline): LGHNT, FRNRAP.

CDR3 residues: CATSTGDVSYNEQFF. CDR3 bases: TGTGCCACCAGCACCGGCGACGTTTCCTACAATGAGCAGTTCTTC. J is TRBJ2-1 and V is TRBV15; unclear D gene. The CDR3 contains 15 residues. The germline CDR1 and CDR2 sequences are LNHNV and YYDKDF (reference sequence). V was trimmed by 4 bases and J by 1 base, leaving 11 bases between them. Combining the CDR3 with reference TRBV15 and TRBJ2-1 gives the whole variable domain DAMVIQNPRYQVTQFGKPVTLSCSQTLNHNVMYWYQQKSSQAPKLLFHYYDKDFNNEADTPDNFQSRRPNTSFCFLDIRSPGLGDTAMYLCATSTGDVSYNEQFFGPGTRLTVL.

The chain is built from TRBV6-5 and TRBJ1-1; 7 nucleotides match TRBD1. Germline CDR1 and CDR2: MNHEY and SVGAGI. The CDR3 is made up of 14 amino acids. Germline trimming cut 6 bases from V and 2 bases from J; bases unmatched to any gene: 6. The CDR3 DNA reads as TGTGCCAGCAGCCTACAGGGGCGAAACACTGAAGCTTTCTTT. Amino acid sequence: CASSLQGRNTEAFF.

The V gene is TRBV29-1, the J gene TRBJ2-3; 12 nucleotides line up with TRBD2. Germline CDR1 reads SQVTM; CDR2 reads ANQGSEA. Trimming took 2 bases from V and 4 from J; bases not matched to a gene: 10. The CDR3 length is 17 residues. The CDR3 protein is CSVEFATSGRGADTQYF. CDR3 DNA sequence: TGCAGCGTTGAATTCGCGACTAGCGGGAGAGGGGCAGATACGCAGTATTTT.

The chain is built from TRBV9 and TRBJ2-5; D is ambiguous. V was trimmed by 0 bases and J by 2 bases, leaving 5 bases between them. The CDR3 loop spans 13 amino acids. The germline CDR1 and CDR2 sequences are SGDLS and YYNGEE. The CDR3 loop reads CASSVGPQETQYF. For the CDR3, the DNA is TGTGCCAGCAGCGTAGGCCCTCAAGAGACCCAGTACTTC.

The CDR3 region is CASSGGQGIYEQYF. In nucleotides, the CDR3 is TGTGCCAGCAGTGGGGGTCAGGGGATCTACGAGCAGTACTTC. The J gene is TRBJ2-7, the V gene TRBV2; weak D call: TRBD1 (6 bases). Germline CDR1 is SNHLY and CDR2 is FYNNEI. V was pared by 4 bases and J by 3 bases, with 13 bases between. This CDR3 is built from 14 residues.

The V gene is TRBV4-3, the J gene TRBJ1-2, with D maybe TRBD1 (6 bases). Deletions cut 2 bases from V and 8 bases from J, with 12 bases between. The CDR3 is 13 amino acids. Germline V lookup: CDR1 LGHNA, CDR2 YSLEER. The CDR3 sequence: CASSQLQGEGYTF. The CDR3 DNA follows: TGCGCCAGCAGCCAATTACAGGGTGAGGGCTACACCTTC.

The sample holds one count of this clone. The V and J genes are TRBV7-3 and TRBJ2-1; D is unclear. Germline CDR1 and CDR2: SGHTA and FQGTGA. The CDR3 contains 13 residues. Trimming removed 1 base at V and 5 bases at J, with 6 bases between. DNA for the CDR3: TGTGCCAGCAGCTTAAGCCGGGACAATGAGCAGTTCTTC. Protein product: CASSLSRDNEQFF.

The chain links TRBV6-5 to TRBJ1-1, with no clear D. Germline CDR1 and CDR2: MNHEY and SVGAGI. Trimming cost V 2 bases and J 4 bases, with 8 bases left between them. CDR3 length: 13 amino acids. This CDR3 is CASSYVWGTEAFF. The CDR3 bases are TGTGCCAGCAGTTACGTCTGGGGCACTGAAGCTTTCTTT.